This TCR beta chain was documented in a study of CD4+ T cells in melanoma. Points from the study as a whole: Neoantigen-specific CD4+ T cells in melanoma reportedly had diverse differentiation states. CD8+ T cell, macrophage and B cell function reportedly correlated with neoantigen-specific CD4+ T cells.

Notes on this clone: Its specificity is not known.

The protocol was immunoSEQ multiplex PCR, while the TCRdb copy is restricted to in-frame clones and leaves out a portion. This repertoire shows tens of thousands of clones, over 60% found once; its top ten account for roughly 4.5%. The source material was tumor tissue. This receptor was identified in a human donor with melanoma.

For the CDR3, the DNA is TGTGCCAGCAGCCGGACTAGTCTTAAAGCCAATGAGCAGTTCTTC. Its translation: CASSRTSLKANEQFF. The chain recombines TRBV7-9 with TRBJ2-1, with 7 nucleotides matching TRBD2. J gave up 6 bases and V 5 bases, and 10 bases lay outside the gene matches. This CDR3 has 15 amino acids. Germline V gene sequence: CDR1 SEHNR, CDR2 FQNEAQ (reference sequence).